These T cell receptor beta chains were read from a single sample in a study of blood T cells in healthy people across ages. A single record per CDR3 protein comes from TCRdb applying MiXCR to the 5' RACE reads. This sample has about 1 million distinct CDR3 sequences, with 45% found just once. The sequenced material came from blood. Receptors were obtained from a woman in her sixties or seventies in good health. The CDR3 runs from the conserved cysteine through the conserved F or W.

V | CDR3
TRBV25-1 | CASRDAGGAPDIQYF
TRBV7-3 | CASSFGRADEQYF
TRBV5-1 | CASSDLNDYEQYF
TRBV20-1 | CSAPHSGNQPQHF
TRBV6-2/TRBV6-3 | CASSGLSVSYEQYF
TRBV24-1 | CATSDPSSYNEQFF
TRBV12-3/TRBV12-4 | CASSLNRGARMQFF
TRBV20-1 | CSARAQREVTDTQYF
TRBV28 | CAIAGRAGYEQYF
TRBV4-1 | CASSQGGTGTPQPQHF
TRBV7-2 | CASSLALASSYEQYF
TRBV15 | CATSRANRRYADTQYF
TRBV29-1 | CSVPRPQGPRGYTF
TRBV5-1 | CASSLWGTESYEQYF
TRBV27 | CASSLESTGGYYGYTF
TRBV11-2 | CASSLRLGNQETQYF
TRBV20-1 | CSARQESNYGYTF
TRBV20-1 | CSARDYNDNEQFF
TRBV4-2 | CASSLDRGGNSPLHF
TRBV3-1 | CASSLFPEASYEQYF
TRBV12-3/TRBV12-4 | CASTPRELLATRYQETRYF
TRBV27 | CASSPGILREEQYF
TRBV7-6 | CASSVTSGSPTDTQYF
TRBV29-1 | CSMTGRYGNEQFF
TRBV6-2/TRBV6-3 | CASREIYNEQFF
TRBV2 | CASSDRGGGSSEQFF
TRBV2 | CASSAQNRENSPLHF
TRBV6-1 | CASSSRGGSKTELFF
TRBV20-1 | CSARGGHSYEQFF
TRBV11-2 | CASSLAGRRNYGYTF
TRBV6-6 | CASSYSTVREQYF
TRBV3-1 | CASSQTRGSAQFF
TRBV6-5 | CASSQTDGRGTQYF
TRBV6-6 | CASRKQGSGPIEQYF
TRBV29-1 | CSALHRIPSGANVLTF
TRBV12-5 | CASGLVPTLADRNNEQFF
TRBV4-1 | CASNQPGIYGYTF
TRBV3-1 | CASSQWGSSTDTQYF
TRBV5-1 | CASSPWRRVEGYTF
TRBV28 | CASSPIISGITKSNEQYF
TRBV27 | CASSVLPGQFSIGELFF
TRBV24-1 | CATSDTQVKYPDEQFF
TRBV5-6 | CASSLLAEQAQETQYF
TRBV5-5 | CASSSGTGGPGAGYNEQFF
TRBV11-2 | CASSSGPGQGGFGGYTF
TRBV5-1 | CASSSQANYGYTF
TRBV20-1 | CSASASAGYGYTF
TRBV7-9 | CASSKTGGGYNEQFF
TRBV21-1 | CASSNLSNYGYTF
TRBV24-1 | CATSDLGLAGEGDTQYF
TRBV5-6 | CASSMGRYEQYF
TRBV11-2 | CASSLKDRYNEQFF
TRBV28 | CASSRTGGSSYEQYF